The clone carrying this T cell receptor beta chain was observed a few times. The entry originates in a study of blood T cell repertoires in COVID-19. V was pared by 2 bases and J by 2 bases, with 9 bases between. Germline lookup yields CDR1 ENHRY and CDR2 SYGVKD. This CDR3 contains 14 residues. Authors' processing steps: Amplification from reference gene primers served as the basis for estimated nucleated cell counts. The repertoire was sequenced with immunoSEQ multiplex PCR; TCRdb's copy has only in-frame clones and lacks some. V and J calls and clone size are as listed in that table; D and trimming were resolved from the DNA. The sample holds about 280,000 clones; 80% to 90% are singletons and the top ten take roughly 11%.

The TCR comes from an older woman with acute or convalescent COVID-19. Sequencing was performed on peripheral blood. The chain is built from TRBV10-3 and TRBJ1-2; D is possibly TRBD1 (6 bases). CDR3 in amino acids: CAISERQGNYGYTF. DNA for the CDR3: TGTGCCATCAGTGAGCGGCAGGGGAACTATGGCTACACCTTC.